The 30 T cell receptor beta chains below were found in one sample sequenced in a study of CD8 T cells in ankylosing spondylitis. TCRdb re-called the 5' RACE reads with MiXCR, one entry per CDR3 protein. This table has some 340,000 distinct CDR3 sequences, approximately 15% appearing once. The sequencing input was blood, either unsorted or a sorted T cell fraction (not recorded which). The receptors derive from a male donor with ankylosing spondylitis or in good health (not recorded which).

The chain combines TRBV2 with TRBJ2-3, with 9 bases aligning to TRBD2. V shed 11 bases and J 5 bases; nucleotides not matched to a gene: 8. This CDR3 is built from 13 residues. Germline V lookup: CDR1 SNHLY, CDR2 FYNNEI. Here the CDR3 DNA reads TGTGCCTGCTCGGCGGGGGGGATAGATACGCAGTATTTT. Residues: CACSAGGIDTQYF.

The V call is TRBV4-1, the J call TRBJ2-4; no definite D call. V shed 2 bases and J shed 0 bases, with 11 bases lying between them. This CDR3 comprises 16 residues. Germline loops: CDR1 MGHRA, CDR2 YSYEKL. The CDR3 sequence is CASSQNLAVAKNIQYF. CDR3 nucleotides: TGCGCCAGCAGCCAAAACTTGGCGGTAGCCAAAAACATTCAGTACTTC.

The rearrangement uses TRBV6-2 or TRBV6-3 and TRBJ2-5; no reliable D call. Germline V lookup: CDR1 MNHEY, CDR2 SVGEGT. This CDR3 spans 13 amino acids. V gave up 4 bases and J gave up 7 bases, with 13 bases separating them. CDR3 sequence reads: CASSFRLEGTQYF. The DNA of the CDR3 is TGTGCCAGCAGTTTCCGCTTGGAAGGGACCCAGTACTTC.

This clonotype was seen a few times. The chain recombines TRBV10-2 with TRBJ2-2, with TRBD2 matching 10 bases. The CDR3 length is 16 residues. V trimming: 5 bases; J trimming: 6 bases; junction bases outside the gene matches: 9. Germline CDR1 WSHSY, CDR2 SAAADI. This chain's CDR3 is CASSPGLANRAGELFF. In nucleotides, the CDR3 is TGCGCCAGCAGTCCGGGACTAGCGAATAGGGCCGGGGAGCTGTTTTTT.

V gene TRBV5-5 combines with J gene TRBJ2-7, with 13 nucleotides matching TRBD2. The germline V gene encodes CDR1 SGHKS and CDR2 YYEKEE (reference sequence). The CDR3 has 16 amino acids. J lost 1 base, V lost 0 bases, and 1 base had no gene match. CDR3 in amino acids: CASSLGTSGGSYEQYF. CDR3 nucleotide sequence: TGTGCCAGCAGCTTGGGGACTAGCGGGGGTTCCTACGAGCAGTACTTC.

The chain combines TRBV20-1 with TRBJ2-4, with a tentative D call TRBD1 (5 bases). This CDR3 region has 17 residues. The V end was cut by 0 bases, the J end by 8 bases, with 23 bases between. Germline V gene lookup returns CDR1 DFQATT and CDR2 SNEGSKA (reference sequence). This chain's CDR3 is CSARDQGALGLRHIQYF. CDR3 in DNA: TGCAGTGCTAGAGATCAAGGGGCGCTCGGGTTAAGGCACATTCAGTACTTC.

This clonotype was found a few times. J is TRBJ2-7 and V is TRBV7-2; 7 positions agree with TRBD1. The CDR3 runs 12 residues. Germline-derived CDR1 and CDR2 are SGHTA and FQGNSA. V shed 3 bases, J shed 6 bases, and the junction held 2 bases outside the gene matches. The CDR3 DNA is TGTGCCAGCAGCTTCGACAGGGCCGAGCAGTACTTC. Its protein is CASSFDRAEQYF. The full variable domain, its missing parts supplied by reference TRBV7-2 and TRBJ2-7, is GAGVSQSPSNKVTEKGKDVELRCDPISGHTALYWYRQSLGQGLEFLIYFQGNSAPDKSGLPSDRFSAERTGGSVSTLTIQRTQQEDSAVYLCASSFDRAEQYFGPGTRLTVT.

This chain links TRBV7-2 with TRBJ2-1, with TRBD2 identical over 8 bases. Looked up from germline, CDR1 is SGHTA and CDR2 is FQGNSA. The junction had 7 bases not matched to a gene; V was cut back by 4 bases and J by 8 bases. The CDR3 runs 14 residues. The CDR3 loop reads CASSSAGGRHEQFF. The CDR3 nucleotides read TGTGCCAGCAGCTCCGCGGGGGGAAGACATGAGCAGTTCTTC.

This CDR3 reads CSGQGPGNQPQHF. Written as DNA, the CDR3 is TGCAGTGGGCAAGGCCCTGGCAATCAGCCCCAGCATTTT. The V gene is TRBV20-1, the J gene TRBJ1-5; D is unclear. Trimming pared 7 bases from V and 2 bases from J, leaving 12 bases between. CDR3 length: 13 amino acids. Germline loops: CDR1 DFQATT, CDR2 SNEGSKA (reference sequence).

This clonotype was picked up a small number of times. The rearrangement joins TRBV3-1 to TRBJ2-1, with a possible D match to TRBD2 (5 bases). This CDR3 region has 14 residues. The germline V gene has CDR1 LGHDT and CDR2 YNNKEL (reference sequence). V dropped 6 bases and J dropped 4 bases, with 13 bases sitting between them. The CDR3 sequence is CASSQSGRYNEQFF. The CDR3 DNA reads TGTGCCAGCAGTCAGAGCGGCAGGTACAATGAGCAGTTCTTC.

This chain joins TRBV10-3 and TRBJ2-7; 7 bases are a match to TRBD1. CDR1 is ENHRY and CDR2 is SYGVKD in the germline V gene. The CDR3 spans 15 residues. V was pared by 0 bases and J by 2 bases, with 4 bases of the junction left unmatched. CDR3 protein: CAISESGQVAYEQYF. Here the CDR3 DNA reads TGTGCCATCAGTGAGTCCGGACAGGTCGCCTACGAGCAGTACTTC.

The genes are TRBV6-6 and TRBJ1-1, with 8 bases identical to TRBD1. The CDR3 is 13 residues long. The germline V gene has CDR1 MNHNY and CDR2 SVGAGI (reference sequence). With 10 bases clipped from V and 1 base from J, the junction kept 5 bases outside the gene matches. The CDR3 loop reads CATNRGGNTEAFF. The CDR3 region has the DNA TGTGCCACCAACAGGGGGGGGAACACTGAAGCTTTCTTT.

The V gene is TRBV20-1, the J gene TRBJ2-5; unclear D gene. The CDR3 runs 15 residues. Trimming cost V 0 bases and J 7 bases, with 18 bases left between them. In germline, CDR1 is DFQATT, CDR2 SNEGSKA (reference sequence). CDR3 loop: CSAREAATPAWTQYF. The CDR3 DNA reads TGCAGTGCTAGAGAGGCGGCCACACCTGCGTGGACCCAGTACTTC.

In the case of this clonotype: A junction end diverges from the germline sequence, so it may reflect a read error. The chain couples TRBV20-1 to TRBJ2-7; 7 nucleotides agree with TRBD2. CDR3 size: 16 residues. Germline CDR1 and CDR2: DFQATT and SNEGSKA (reference sequence). In nucleotides, the CDR3 is TGCTGTGCTAGAGATCGCTCTAGCGGTCCTACCTACGAGCAGTACTTC. The encoded protein is CCARDRSSGPTYEQYF.

This clonotype was seen more than once but under ten times. The chain links TRBV7-9 to TRBJ2-1; the D gene is possibly TRBD2 (6 bases). The CDR3 extends over 14 amino acids. Deletions cut 5 bases from V and 6 bases from J, with 14 bases between. Germline V gene lookup returns CDR1 SEHNR and CDR2 FQNEAQ (reference sequence). The CDR3 bases are TGTGCCAGCAGCCCCCGGATAGCGGCCAATGAGCAGTTCTTC. This encodes CASSPRIAANEQFF. The whole variable domain, filled in from reference TRBV7-9 and TRBJ2-1, reads DTGVSQNPRHKITKRGQNVTFRCDPISEHNRLYWYRQTLGQGPEFLTYFQNEAQLEKSRLLSDRFSAERPKGSFSTLEIQRTEQGDSAMYLCASSPRIAANEQFFGPGTRLTVL.

This clonotype was counted at least ten times. The chain carries TRBV12-3 or TRBV12-4 and TRBJ2-4, with D possibly TRBD2 on 5 matching bases. The V and J ends lost 3 bases and 0 bases respectively, with 12 bases between them. CDR3 length: 16 amino acids. The CDR3 sequence is CASSLETGGAKNIQYF. The CDR3 DNA sequence: TGTGCCAGCAGTTTGGAGACCGGAGGAGCCAAAAACATTCAGTACTTC.

In its sample, this clonotype was seen a few times. CDR3 residues: CASSKSWGYRAYEQYF. The CDR3, as DNA: TGTGCCAGCAGCAAATCCTGGGGGTACAGAGCCTACGAGCAGTACTTC. The chain has TRBV21-1 and TRBJ2-7; the table's D call of TRBD1 was not tested on the DNA. TRBV21-1 is marked as a pseudogene. This CDR3 is 16 amino acids long.

This clonotype occurred a few times. V usage is TRBV10-1 and J usage is TRBJ2-5; D is uncertain. This CDR3 has 13 amino acids. CDR1 is WNHNN and CDR2 is SYGVQD in the germline V gene (reference sequence). The germline V and J ends were trimmed by 1 base and 3 bases, with 6 bases remaining between them. CDR3 sequence: CASSELGKETQYF. CDR3 nucleotides: TGCGCCAGCAGTGAGTTAGGCAAAGAGACCCAGTACTTC.

The chain carries TRBV29-1 and TRBJ2-7, with D possibly TRBD1 on 5 matching bases. The germline V gene has CDR1 SQVTM and CDR2 ANQGSEA. V was clipped by 2 bases and J by 0 bases, with 14 bases between them. This CDR3 is built from 15 residues. The CDR3 coding sequence is TGCAGCGTTGAAAGGTCGGACAAGAGCTCCTACGAGCAGTACTTC. Translated, it gives CSVERSDKSSYEQYF.

This clonotype was picked up a small number of times. A read error is possible here, since a much larger clone lies one base away. J is TRBJ1-5 and V is TRBV12-3 or TRBV12-4; D not resolved. Deletions cut 5 bases from V and 5 bases from J, with 7 bases between. This CDR3 is built from 12 residues. The CDR3 DNA reads as TGTGCCAGCAGTCCAAGATATCAGCCCCAGCATTTT. It translates to CASSPRYQPQHF.

The chain joins TRBV5-1 to TRBJ2-5, with 9 nucleotides matching TRBD1. Per the germline V gene, CDR1 is SGHRS and CDR2 is YFSETQ. The CDR3 runs to 16 residues. V lost 1 base to trimming and J lost 5 bases; unmatched junction nucleotides: 9. In DNA form, the CDR3 reads TGCGCCAGCAGCTTGCAGGTCGGGACAGGGCGGGAGACCCAGTACTTC. This translates into CASSLQVGTGRETQYF.

This chain connects TRBV27 to TRBJ2-3, with D perhaps matching TRBD2 (5 bases). CDR3 length equals 16 residues. V was shortened by 2 bases and J by 0 bases, with 12 bases between the two germline ends. CDR1 is MNHEY and CDR2 is SMNVEV in the germline V gene (reference sequence). In DNA form, the CDR3 reads TGTGCCAGCAGTTTAATCCGGGGTCAAAGCACAGATACGCAGTATTTT. It translates to CASSLIRGQSTDTQYF.

This clonotype was counted a few times. The chain carries TRBV3-1 and TRBJ2-1, with 8 bases matching TRBD2. In germline, CDR1 is LGHDT, CDR2 YNNKEL (reference sequence). CDR3 size: 16 residues. V dropped 1 base and J dropped 4; count of bases not matched to a gene: 6. The CDR3 region has the DNA TGTGCCAGCAGCCAAGTCGGGCGGGGGGCATACAATGAGCAGTTCTTC. Translated, it gives CASSQVGRGAYNEQFF.

This chain links TRBV6-5 with TRBJ2-5; D is unresolved. Germline lookup yields CDR1 MNHEY and CDR2 SVGAGI. V dropped 4 bases and J dropped 2 bases, with 11 bases sitting between them. The CDR3 runs 14 residues. The CDR3 DNA follows: TGTGCCAGCAGTTCCCCGAGGAAACAAGAGACCCAGTACTTC. Translated: CASSSPRKQETQYF.

V and J are TRBV5-4 and TRBJ2-5, with 10 bases lining up with TRBD2. CDR3 size: 17 residues. Trimming at V came to 0 bases and at J to 5 bases, leaving 10 bases not matched to a gene. Germline loops: CDR1 SGHNT, CDR2 YYREEE (reference sequence). The CDR3 spells CASSLAKSAGGGETQYF. The CDR3 DNA follows: TGTGCCAGCAGCTTGGCCAAGTCAGCGGGAGGGGGGGAGACCCAGTACTTC.

The sample holds a few counts of this clonotype. The chain recombines TRBV7-2 with TRBJ1-2; D uncertain. Trimming pared 0 bases from V and 0 bases from J, leaving 8 bases between. In germline, CDR1 is SGHTA, CDR2 FQGNSA. This CDR3 region has 15 residues. The CDR3 spells CASSLAAVTNYGYTF. CDR3 sequence (DNA): TGTGCCAGCAGCTTAGCGGCCGTAACTAACTATGGCTACACCTTC.

The V call is TRBV20-1, the J call TRBJ1-4; D gene ambiguous. Trimming removed 6 bases at V and 4 bases at J, with 15 bases between. This CDR3 has 14 residues. Germline V gene data show CDR1 as DFQATT and CDR2 as SNEGSKA (reference sequence). CDR3: CSARTGSYNEKLFF. The CDR3 DNA is TGCAGTGCACGAACGGGCAGCTATAATGAAAAACTGTTTTTT.

This clonotype turned up a few times. This chain links TRBV5-1 with TRBJ2-2, with 7 bases that match TRBD1. The V segment lost 1 base and the J segment 1 base; nucleotides outside the gene matches: 4. In germline, CDR1 is SGHRS, CDR2 YFSETQ. This CDR3 region has 16 residues. DNA for the CDR3: TGCGCCAGCAGCTTGATTCCAGGGGGGAACACCGGGGAGCTGTTTTTT. It translates to CASSLIPGGNTGELFF.

Here the CDR3 DNA reads TGTGCCAGCAGCCTCAGTAGCGGGGGGGCTAACACCGGGGAGCTGTTTTTT. Translated: CASSLSSGGANTGELFF. The chain combines TRBV7-2 with TRBJ2-2; TRBD2 aligns across 11 bases. The germline CDR1 and CDR2 sequences are SGHTA and FQGNSA. The CDR3 spans 17 residues. The V and J ends lost 5 bases and 2 bases, in that order; junction bases with no gene match: 7.

V and J are TRBV5-1 and TRBJ2-7; 7 bases are a match to TRBD1. The germline CDR1 and CDR2 sequences are SGHRS and YFSETQ. The V segment lost 0 bases and the J segment 3 bases; nucleotides outside the gene matches: 3. This CDR3 has 14 residues. The CDR3 DNA sequence: TGCGCCAGCAGCTTGGACGACAGGGACTACGAGCAGTACTTC. Protein: CASSLDDRDYEQYF.